The source of this T cell receptor beta chain is a study of human T cells and chemical hapten exposure. Across the whole study: Small differences in pooled library volume mainly drove the variation in TCR yields per sample. Whole-study results and caveats: DPC sensitization produced no change in TCRs with frequency above 1 in 1000.

TCRdb independently ran MiXCR on the RACE reads; one entry per CDR3 protein. The repertoire holds around 130,000 distinct CDR3 sequences, with approximately 8.3% as singletons. Many counts were recorded for this clonotype. Its antigen is as yet unknown. Specified time point: healthy volunteer bleed at 2 weeks. RNA extraction used unfractionated whole blood as the source of total RNA. The CDR3 totals 14 residues. V gave up 2 bases and J gave up 8 bases, with 12 bases separating them. In germline, CDR1 is SGHTA, CDR2 FQGNSA. The sequenced material came from whole blood. This clonotype was obtained from a male donor in good health. Some clones in this sample may be carry-over from other donors' samples. The chain employs TRBV7-2 and TRBJ2-2; tentatively, D is TRBD2 (5 bases). The CDR3, as DNA: TGTGCCAGCAGCTTACGGGAAGGGCCAGGGGAGCTGTTTTTT. It yields the protein CASSLREGPGELFF.